This entry describes one TCR beta chain. The sample originates from a study of T-cell reconstitution after alpha-beta-depleted transplantation in children. Unique molecular identifiers were used in preparing the TCRbeta library. Each CDR3 protein is one row after TCRdb ran MiXCR on the PCR reads. The data hold about 580,000 distinct CDR3 sequences, with more than 20% observed a single time. The receptor was isolated from a boy younger than two who had a stem cell transplant for acute myeloid leukemia, so the T cells may come from the graft donor. Source: PBMCs, mostly from graft donor cells, taken 360 days after TCRalphabeta/CD19-depleted stem cell transplant.

The CDR3 DNA sequence: TGTGCCAGCAGCCGCCCTGCGGGGCCGTACAATGAGCAGTTCTTC. The encoded protein is CASSRPAGPYNEQFF. J is TRBJ2-1 and V is TRBV7-3; tentative D call: TRBD2 (6 bases). The CDR3 length is 15 residues. Germline V gene sequence: CDR1 SGHTA, CDR2 FQGTGA. V shed 5 bases and J shed 4 bases, with 15 bases lying between them.